The entry below describes one TCR beta chain. Its antigen remains unidentified. Other DNA sequences in the same sample also yield this CDR3. Naive-designated CD8 cells lacked CD45RO, were positively enriched for CCR7, and omitted terminally differentiated effector memory CD45RA+ cells. This sample stems from a study of shared clonotypes between healthy human individuals. Study summary: With ages of 18 to 49, the donors were a couple of women and a few men. Findings and caveats of the study: Naive subsets, compared against memory subsets, generally had larger estimated richness values.

The assay ran at deep level. TCRdb's copy holds only in-frame clones and misses some; the assay was immunoSEQ multiplex PCR. The sample has around 2,000,000 clones, approximately 94% seen once. Sequenced sample: naive CD8+ T cells sorted from blood. This sequence originates from a man younger than 35 in good health.

The CDR3 spells CAWSVLGLGYEQYF. CDR3 coding DNA: TGTGCCTGGAGTGTGTTGGGGCTGGGCTACGAGCAGTACTTC. The V and J genes are TRBV30 and TRBJ2-7; maybe TRBD1 (5 bases). The CDR3 runs to 14 residues. The germline gives CDR1 GTSNPN, CDR2 SVGIG (reference sequence). V was cut by 0 bases and J by 3 bases, with 12 bases left in between.